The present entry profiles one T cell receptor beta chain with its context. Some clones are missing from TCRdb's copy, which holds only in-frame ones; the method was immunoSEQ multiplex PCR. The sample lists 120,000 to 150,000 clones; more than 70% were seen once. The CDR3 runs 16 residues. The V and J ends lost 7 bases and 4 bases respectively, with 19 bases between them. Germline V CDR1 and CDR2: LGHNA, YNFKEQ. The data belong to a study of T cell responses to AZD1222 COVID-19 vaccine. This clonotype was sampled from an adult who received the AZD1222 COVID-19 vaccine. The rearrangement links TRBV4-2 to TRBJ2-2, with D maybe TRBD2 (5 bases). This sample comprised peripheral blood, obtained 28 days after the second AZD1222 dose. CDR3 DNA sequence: TGTGCCAGCACCCCCGGCCGGGATTGGACCACCGGGGAGCTGTTTTTT. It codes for CASTPGRDWTTGELFF.